These 24 T cell receptor beta chains were sequenced from one sample in a study of T cell responses to AZD1222 COVID-19 vaccine. Only in-frame clones appear in the TCRdb table, and some are missing; sequencing was by immunoSEQ multiplex PCR. Altogether about 100,000 clones are present, approximately 83% being singletons, with the ten largest covering approximately 6%. The sample here was peripheral blood, taken on day 0 of AZD1222 vaccination. The receptors stem from an adult in good health.

The chain combines TRBV30 with TRBJ2-1; D ambiguous. This CDR3 spans 10 amino acids. Trimming took off 0 bases at V and 9 bases at J, with 3 bases between the two ends. The germline V gene encodes CDR1 GTSNPN and CDR2 SVGIG (reference sequence). CDR3 amino acids: CAWSVTEQFF. CDR3 nucleotides: TGTGCCTGGAGTGTAACTGAGCAGTTCTTC.

The chain recombines TRBV20-1 with TRBJ2-7, with 11 bases that match TRBD2. The trim removed 6 bases at V and 3 bases at J, leaving 10 bases unmatched. Germline loops: CDR1 DFQATT, CDR2 SNEGSKA (reference sequence). This CDR3 has 15 residues. In DNA form, the CDR3 reads TGCAGTGCGAGTGCCGGGACTAGCGGTTTCTACGAGCAGTACTTC. Its translation is CSASAGTSGFYEQYF.

The chain links TRBV30 to TRBJ1-3, with D unresolved. CDR3 length: 14 amino acids. V lost 5 bases, J lost 4 bases, and 15 bases lay in between. The germline CDR1 and CDR2 sequences are GTSNPN and SVGIG (reference sequence). The CDR3 nucleotides read TGTGCCTGGGGGCTAAATGCTGGCGGAAACACCATATATTTT. Its translation: CAWGLNAGGNTIYF.

The chain uses TRBV6-1 and TRBJ1-1, with unresolved D. This CDR3 contains 14 residues. CDR1 and CDR2 from the germline V gene are MNHNS and SASEGT. V was pared by 5 bases and J by 1 base, with 11 bases between. CDR3 protein: CASSPPQRNTEAFF. Here the CDR3 DNA reads TGTGCCAGCAGTCCCCCTCAAAGGAACACTGAAGCTTTCTTT.

The CDR3 DNA reads TGTGCCAGCAGCCCGATGGGTGGGGCGAACTATGGCTACACCTTC. It is translated as CASSPMGGANYGYTF. The chain links TRBV3-1 (or the pseudogene TRBV3-2) to TRBJ1-2, with D possibly being TRBD1 (5 bases). Trimming shortened V by 4 bases and J by 2 bases, and 14 bases separated the two germline ends. The CDR3 covers 15 residues. The germline CDR1 and CDR2 sequences are LGHDT and YNNKEL (reference sequence).

V gene TRBV11-3 combines with J gene TRBJ2-5; TRBD1 agrees at 7 bases. Looked up from germline, CDR1 is SGHNT and CDR2 is YENEEA. The V segment lost 8 bases and the J segment 1 base; nucleotides outside the gene matches: 10. The CDR3 runs to 15 residues. The CDR3 DNA sequence: TGTGCCAGCGCTAAGGGGGCAGGGACCCAAGAGACCCAGTACTTC. Protein sequence: CASAKGAGTQETQYF.

This chain joins TRBV6-5 and TRBJ1-1; possible D gene TRBD1, 5 bases. CDR3 size: 13 residues. The germline CDR1 and CDR2 sequences are MNHEY and SVGAGI. Trimming cost V 5 bases and J 3 bases, with 10 bases left between them. This chain's CDR3 is CASSTQGDTEAFF. In nucleotides, the CDR3 is TGTGCCAGCAGTACCCAAGGGGACACTGAAGCTTTCTTT.

Regarding this clone: Other DNA sequences from this sample encode an identical CDR3 as well. This rearrangement joins TRBV5-1 to TRBJ1-3, with D maybe TRBD1 (5 bases). Between the trimmed V and J ends, which lost 0 bases and 0 bases, there was a span of 10 bases. Germline CDR1 and CDR2: SGHRS and YFSETQ. This CDR3 is 16 amino acids long. CDR3 protein: CASSLGTGLSGNTIYF. The CDR3 region has the DNA TGCGCCAGCAGCTTGGGGACGGGGCTCTCTGGAAACACCATATATTTT.

This sequence joins TRBV16 and TRBJ2-6; D is unresolved. Germline CDR1 and CDR2: KGHSY and FQNENV. The V end lost 7 bases, the J end lost 3 bases, and 10 bases lay between the germline ends. The CDR3 has 14 amino acids. DNA of the CDR3: TGTGCCAGCACACCAGGAAGTGGGGCCAACGTCCTGACTTTC. It is translated as CASTPGSGANVLTF.

J is TRBJ2-5 and V is TRBV11-2, with 9 bases matching TRBD2. Germline V gene sequence: CDR1 SGHAT, CDR2 FQNNGV. This CDR3 has 16 residues. V lost 1 base and J lost 4; bases outside the gene matches: 7. The CDR3: CASSLGVLAGVETQYF. CDR3 DNA sequence: TGTGCCAGCAGCTTAGGTGTTTTAGCGGGAGTAGAGACCCAGTACTTC.

This clone was counted a single time. The chain employs TRBV4-2 and TRBJ2-1; the match to TRBD2 covers 16 bases. The V gene end was trimmed by 4 bases and the J gene end by 5 bases; junction bases not matched to a gene: 2. The germline CDR1 and CDR2 sequences are LGHNA and YNFKEQ. This CDR3 contains 16 residues. The DNA for the CDR3 is TGTGCCAGCAGCCTGGGACTAGCGGGGGGGGACAATGAGCAGTTCTTC. It is translated as CASSLGLAGGDNEQFF.

This chain links TRBV10-3 with TRBJ1-2; unclear D gene. CDR3 length: 14 amino acids. Deletions cut 3 bases from V and 4 bases from J, with 12 bases between. The germline V gene encodes CDR1 ENHRY and CDR2 SYGVKD. The chain's CDR3 is CAISDGRLSYGYTF. The CDR3 coding sequence is TGTGCCATCAGTGATGGCAGGTTGAGCTATGGCTACACCTTC.

The J gene is TRBJ2-1, the V gene TRBV27; D uncertain. Per germline, CDR1 MNHEY and CDR2 SMNVEV (reference sequence). This CDR3 is built from 15 residues. Trimming shortened V by 2 bases and J by 0 bases, and 8 bases separated the two germline ends. CDR3 coding DNA: TGTGCCAGCAGTTTAGGTTCCCCCTCCTACAATGAGCAGTTCTTC. This sequence encodes CASSLGSPSYNEQFF.

The rearrangement uses TRBV12-5 and TRBJ1-2, with unresolved D. CDR3 length: 13 residues. Trimming took off 2 bases at V and 1 base at J, with 5 bases between the two ends. Germline V gene data show CDR1 as LGHNT and CDR2 as FRNRAP. The DNA for the CDR3 is TGTGCTAGTGGTTTGTTTGTTAACTATGGCTACACCTTC. Amino acid sequence: CASGLFVNYGYTF.

The rearrangement joins TRBV12-3 or TRBV12-4 to TRBJ2-7; D gene unclear. CDR3 length equals 11 residues. V lost 6 bases and J 6 bases, leaving 9 bases between the germline ends. This chain's CDR3 is CASSSVGEQYF. The CDR3 nucleotides read TGTGCCAGCAGCTCGGTTGGCGAGCAGTACTTC.

The V and J genes are TRBV6-5 and TRBJ1-1; D gene unclear. The germline V and J ends were trimmed by 2 bases and 5 bases, with 12 bases remaining between them. CDR3 size: 14 residues. Per the germline V gene, CDR1 is MNHEY and CDR2 is SVGAGI. The CDR3, as DNA: TGTGCCAGCAGTTACAGCGGGGATAAGACTGAAGCTTTCTTT. Encoded protein: CASSYSGDKTEAFF.

This chain joins TRBV11-3 and TRBJ2-7, with D unclear. Trimming removed 5 bases from V and 7 bases from J, with 15 bases in between. The CDR3 covers 13 residues. Germline-derived CDR1 and CDR2 are SGHNT and YENEEA. CDR3 nucleotides: TGTGCCAGCAGCACGGACCCGCTTGGGGAGCAGTACTTC. It codes for CASSTDPLGEQYF. Drawing the rest from reference TRBV11-3 and TRBJ2-7, the complete variable domain is EAGVVQSPRYKIIEKKQPVAFWCNPISGHNTLYWYLQNLGQGPELLIRYENEEAVDDSQLPKDRFSAERLKGVDSTLKIQPAELGDSAVYLCASSTDPLGEQYFGPGTRLTVT.

This chain connects TRBV7-6 to TRBJ2-7; D remains unclear. This CDR3 contains 14 residues. The germline V gene encodes CDR1 SGHVS and CDR2 FNYEAQ. V lost 5 bases, J lost 5 bases, and 16 bases lay in between. For the CDR3, the DNA is TGTGCCAGCAGCCTCGACGGTTGGACGGACGAGCAGTACTTC. This sequence encodes CASSLDGWTDEQYF.

This clone showed up just once. The gene calls are TRBV6-5 and TRBJ1-2, with TRBD1 as a possible D gene (5 bases). Germline CDR1 reads MNHEY; CDR2 reads SVGAGI. V shed 2 bases and J shed 4 bases, with 14 bases lying between them. This CDR3 is built from 15 residues. The CDR3: CASSYTGDRTYGYTF. The CDR3 DNA follows: TGTGCCAGCAGTTACACAGGAGACAGAACCTATGGCTACACCTTC.

This clone appeared once. The chain recombines TRBV11-1 with TRBJ2-5, with 7 bases fitting TRBD2. The CDR3 has 13 residues. With 3 bases clipped from V and 4 bases from J, the junction kept 2 bases outside the gene matches. Germline V gives CDR1 SGHAT, CDR2 FQDESV (reference sequence). Here the CDR3 reads CASSFSSGETQYF. The CDR3 DNA follows: TGTGCCAGCAGCTTCTCTAGCGGAGAGACCCAGTACTTC. Filled out from reference TRBV11-1 and TRBJ2-5, the complete variable domain reads EAEVAQSPRYKITEKSQAVAFWCDPISGHATLYWYRQILGQGPELLVQFQDESVVDDSQLPKDRFSAERLKGVDSTLKIQPAELGDSAMYLCASSFSSGETQYFGPGTRLLVL.

The chain has TRBV12-3 or TRBV12-4 and TRBJ1-1; unclear D gene. The CDR3 extends over 13 amino acids. Between the trimmed V and J ends, which lost 3 bases and 2 bases, there was a span of 7 bases. The CDR3 nucleotides read TGTGCCAGCAGTTTTGCGGGTAACACTGAAGCTTTCTTT. Amino acid sequence: CASSFAGNTEAFF.

The chain carries TRBV7-2 and TRBJ1-5, with TRBD1 identical over 7 bases. There are 14 residues in the CDR3. The V and J ends lost 5 bases and 0 bases, in that order; junction bases with no gene match: 1. Germline values: CDR1 SGHTA, CDR2 FQGNSA. The CDR3: CASSPGGSNQPQHF. The DNA for the CDR3 is TGTGCCAGCAGCCCAGGGGGTAGCAATCAGCCCCAGCATTTT. The full variable domain, in which reference TRBV7-2 and TRBJ1-5 provide the parts outside the CDR3, is GAGVSQSPSNKVTEKGKDVELRCDPISGHTALYWYRQSLGQGLEFLIYFQGNSAPDKSGLPSDRFSAERTGGSVSTLTIQRTQQEDSAVYLCASSPGGSNQPQHFGDGTRLSIL.

The chain has TRBV11-2 and TRBJ1-6, with a possible D match to TRBD1 (5 bases). CDR3 length: 14 residues. Germline CDR1 is SGHAT and CDR2 is FQNNGV. V gave up 8 bases and J gave up 4 bases, with 12 bases separating them. The chain's CDR3 is CASSRTPYNSPLHF. In DNA form, the CDR3 reads TGTGCCAGCTCCCGGACACCTTATAATTCACCCCTCCACTTT.

This clone was seen once. The chain carries TRBV10-3 and TRBJ1-1; tentatively, D is TRBD1 (5 bases). This CDR3 spans 15 amino acids. CDR1 is ENHRY and CDR2 is SYGVKD in the germline V gene. V was cut by 4 bases and J by 1 base, with 13 bases left in between. DNA for the CDR3: TGTGCCATCAGTGTAAGTGGGACCGCGAACACTGAAGCTTTCTTT. Translating gives CAISVSGTANTEAFF.